This TCR beta chain was recovered during a study of PD-L1 blockade in urothelial cancer. For the study at large: At some point between 2014 and 2016 therapy began: atezolizumab 1,200 mg intravenously every 3 weeks.

Germline-derived CDR1 and CDR2 are SGDLS and YYNGEE. V lost 0 bases and J 0 bases, leaving 7 bases between the germline ends. The CDR3 covers 14 residues. Profiling relied on immunoSEQ multiplex PCR, and the TCRdb table lists in-frame clones only, not all of them. This table holds roughly 100,000 clones, more than 70% found once. Indicated time point: pretreatment peripheral blood. The receptor comes from a woman aged 80 or older with urothelial cancer. The specimen was PBMCs, collected around atezolizumab (anti-PD-L1) treatment. The gene calls are TRBV9 and TRBJ2-7; D gene unclear. DNA for the CDR3: TGTGCCAGCAGCGTAGGCCAGGACTCCTACGAGCAGTACTTC. Protein: CASSVGQDSYEQYF. The full variable domain, its missing parts supplied by reference TRBV9 and TRBJ2-7, is DSGVTQTPKHLITATGQRVTLRCSPRSGDLSVYWYQQSLDQGLQFLIQYYNGEERAKGNILERFSAQQFPDLHSELNLSSLELGDSALYFCASSVGQDSYEQYFGPGTRLTVT.